The present T cell receptor (beta chain) was sequenced within a study of T-cell reconstitution after alpha-beta-depleted transplantation in children. Overall study results and limits: Surviving thymic progenitors and recipient T cells were the source of high TCRbeta diversity at day 60 in some patients. About two months after transplant, alpha-beta T cells reportedly came from several hundred expanded graft clones. Counts and diversity of T cells one year after transplant came mostly from newly produced T cells.

The TCRbeta library was prepared with unique molecular identifiers. Via MiXCR, TCRdb re-called the PCR reads, giving one row per CDR3 protein. The table includes 120,000 or so distinct CDR3 sequences, 23% detected once. Trimming at V came to 7 bases and at J to 5 bases, leaving 17 bases not matched to a gene. The CDR3 covers 18 residues. CDR1 MDHEN and CDR2 SYDVKM come from the germline V gene. This clonotype was detected ten times or more. Its target is unknown. This specimen was PBMCs, mostly from graft donor cells, taken 180 days after TCRalphabeta/CD19-depleted stem cell transplant. V and J are TRBV28 and TRBJ2-1; 10 bases match TRBD2. The receptor comes from a male patient aged 2 to 10 who had a stem cell transplant for chronic granulomatous disease, so the T cells may come from the graft donor. The chain's CDR3 is CASTPQGRGTSDHNEQFF. CDR3 nucleotides: TGTGCCAGCACACCTCAGGGCCGCGGGACTAGCGACCACAATGAGCAGTTCTTC.